The TCR beta chain described here comes from a study of glioma-infiltrating T cells after dendritic cell vaccination. Overall study: Dendritic cells derived from monocytes and pulsed with autologous tumor lysate formed the vaccine.

Overall study results and limits: Survival was not directly related to TCR clonality in these patients.

Profiling relied on immunoSEQ multiplex PCR, and the TCRdb table lists in-frame clones only, not all of them. Counted here are more than 95,000 clones, 75% to 90% occurring once; the ten biggest clones make up roughly 5.9%. From germline, CDR1 is SGHRS and CDR2 YFSETQ. The V end lost 0 bases, the J end lost 0 bases, and 6 bases lay between the germline ends. This CDR3 has 14 residues. Remarks on this clone: What it recognizes is unknown.

The sample's time point: after dendritic cell vaccination, including at tumor progression/relapse. This TCR was recovered from a human donor with glioblastoma. The sample consisted of blood, taken after dendritic cell vaccination. This rearrangement joins TRBV5-1 to TRBJ1-1; no reliable D call. CDR3 in amino acids: CASSLDSMNTEAFF. CDR3 coding DNA: TGCGCCAGCAGCTTGGACAGTATGAACACTGAAGCTTTCTTT. The complete variable domain, with remaining parts taken from reference TRBV5-1 and TRBJ1-1, reads KAGVTQTPRYLIKTRGQQVTLSCSPISGHRSVSWYQQTPGQGLQFLFEYFSETQRNKGNFPGRFSGRQFSNSRSEMNVSTLELGDSALYLCASSLDSMNTEAFFGQGTRLTVV.